This T cell receptor (beta chain) was recorded in a study of breast tumors, draining lymph nodes, adjacent tissues. With respect to this clonotype: Antigen: not known. The germline gene is not matched at one end of the junction; a read error may be the cause.

The CDR3 covers 13 residues. CDR1 SGHVT and CDR2 SQSDAQ come from the germline V gene. Findings and caveats of the study: Data only fit, rather than demonstrated, lymph node origin of most tumor T cells.

TCRdb processed the multiplex PCR reads anew with MiXCR; each CDR3 protein has one entry. This table has fewer than 20,000 distinct CDR3 sequences, about 45% appearing once. The chain recombines TRBV7-4 with TRBJ1-2, with unresolved D. Sample: tumor-adjacent breast tissue. The TCR comes from a female donor with breast cancer. Some clones in this sample may be carry-over from other donors' samples. CDR3 amino acids: CASSSNSLERYSF. CDR3 nucleotides: TGTGCCAGCAGCTCCAATTCGCTGGAGCGCTACTCCTTC.